Listed below are T cell receptor beta chains from one sample, sequenced in a study of beta chain features in type 1 diabetes. Data came from immunoSEQ multiplex PCR; TCRdb stores just in-frame clones and leaves some out. The sample consists of almost 350,000 clones, approximately 8.2% of them appearing once. Sequenced material: central memory CD4+ T cells from blood. Receptor source: a woman between 18 and 29 years old in good health. Each CDR3 is given with its conserved first and last residue. A D gene is named only where the DNA matches it firmly. Expanded clones are given a class, and other clones once, few, many or no size at all.

j_gene	abundance	d_gene	len	v_gene	CDR3aa	CDR3nt
TRBJ2-7	few	TRBD1	15	TRBV25-1	CASSEGGQGDNEQYF	TGTGCCAGCAGCGAAGGGGGACAGGGTGACAACGAGCAGTACTTC
TRBJ2-2	few	.	15	TRBV7-3	CASSPAGANTGELFF	TGTGCCAGCAGCCCTGCCGGCGCGAACACCGGGGAGCTGTTTTTT
TRBJ1-1	few	TRBD1	17	TRBV2	CASSAHRDRVHGTEAFF	TGTGCCAGCAGTGCCCACCGGGACAGGGTCCACGGCACTGAAGCTTTCTTT
TRBJ2-4	many	TRBD2	14	TRBV7-2	CASSSGLAGGIQYF	TGTGCCAGCAGCTCAGGACTAGCTGGGGGCATTCAGTACTTC
TRBJ2-5	many	TRBD1	15	TRBV5-6	CASSSVRTGQETQYF	TGTGCCAGCAGCTCCGTCAGGACAGGGCAAGAGACCCAGTACTTC
TRBJ2-5	many	.	11	TRBV28	CASSPAMAQYF	TGTGCCAGCAGTCCCGCCATGGCCCAGTACTTC
TRBJ2-5	.	TRBD2	14	TRBV7-8	CASSTLAGVETQYF	TGTGCCAGCAGCACCCTAGCGGGAGTGGAGACCCAGTACTTC
TRBJ1-1	few	.	15	TRBV7-2	CASSRRTRTDTEAFF	TGTGCCAGCAGCCGTCGGACACGAACGGACACTGAAGCTTTCTTT
TRBJ2-7	.	TRBD2	18	TRBV27	CASSPEGGRAAWAHEQYF	TGTGCCAGCAGCCCCGAAGGCGGGAGGGCCGCATGGGCGCACGAGCAGTACTTC
TRBJ1-3	many	.	16	TRBV4-2	CASSQDRADSGNTIYF	TGTGCCAGCAGCCAAGATAGGGCGGACTCTGGAAACACCATATATTTT
TRBJ2-1	.	.	15	TRBV7-3	CASSLMPGPNNEQFF	TGTGCCAGCAGCTTAATGCCGGGACCGAACAATGAGCAGTTCTTC
TRBJ2-7	few	.	13	TRBV5-1	CASSLALDYEQYF	TGCGCCAGCAGCTTGGCTTTAGACTACGAGCAGTACTTC
TRBJ1-2	.	.	14	TRBV28	CASTFQGQNYGYTF	TGTGCCAGCACGTTTCAGGGGCAAAACTATGGCTACACCTTC
TRBJ2-1	few	.	13	TRBV5-1	CASSFGTYNEQFF	TGCGCCAGCAGCTTCGGGACCTACAATGAGCAGTTCTTC
TRBJ2-3	.	.	16	TRBV5-1	CASSLGTSSLADTQYF	TGCGCCAGCAGCTTGGGGACATCGTCGCTCGCAGATACGCAGTATTTT
TRBJ1-5	few	.	13	TRBV7-2	CASSTQGRQPQHF	TGTGCCAGCAGCACCCAGGGGCGTCAGCCCCAGCATTTT
TRBJ2-3	.	TRBD2	18	TRBV7-2	CASSPAPYSGRARHTQYF	TGTGCCAGCAGCCCAGCCCCCTATAGCGGGAGGGCCAGGCATACGCAGTATTTT
TRBJ2-7	.	TRBD1	14	TRBV7-9	CASSLFQGAVEQYF	TGTGCCAGCAGCTTATTCCAGGGGGCTGTCGAGCAGTACTTC
TRBJ2-5	few	TRBD2	16	TRBV19	CASSISLTSARETQYF	TGTGCCAGTAGTATTTCTTTGACTAGCGCCAGGGAGACCCAGTACTTC
TRBJ2-1	few	.	15	TRBV19	CASSISQGLVNEQFF	TGTGCCAGTAGTATAAGTCAGGGGTTGGTTAATGAGCAGTTCTTC
TRBJ1-5	few	.	14	TRBV11-2	CASSLDGGNQPQHF	TGTGCCAGCAGCTTAGATGGAGGCAATCAGCCCCAGCATTTT
TRBJ2-7	.	.	14	TRBV15	CATSRAGGAYEQYF	TGTGCCACCAGCAGAGCAGGAGGGGCCTACGAGCAGTACTTC
TRBJ2-4	many	.	15	TRBV21-1	CASSPLVWAKNIQYF	TGTGCCAGCAGCCCACTGGTCTGGGCCAAAAACATTCAGTACTTC